This paragraph reports one TCR beta chain. The target antigen is unknown. Generated by immunoSEQ multiplex PCR, the TCRdb table keeps only in-frame clones and is missing some. The table lists 90,000 to 120,000 clones, about 86% of them singletons, with less than 3.5% in the top ten. CDR1 is SGHRS, CDR2 YFSETQ, per germline. This CDR3 has 15 residues. The V end was cut by 0 bases, the J end by 6 bases, with 13 bases between. This specimen belongs to a study of T cell responses to AZD1222 COVID-19 vaccine. Study outcomes and limitations: Nearly half of spike-specific TCRs reportedly target unmutated variant regions. After the peak T cell response, and only then, were repertoires sampled.

The receptor comes from an adult in good health. V is TRBV5-1 and J is TRBJ1-5, with a weak D call TRBD1 (6 bases). Sample: peripheral blood, taken on day 0 of AZD1222 vaccination. The CDR3 sequence: CASSLAPGGTQPQHF. The CDR3 DNA reads TGCGCCAGCAGCTTGGCCCCCGGGGGCACTCAGCCCCAGCATTTT.